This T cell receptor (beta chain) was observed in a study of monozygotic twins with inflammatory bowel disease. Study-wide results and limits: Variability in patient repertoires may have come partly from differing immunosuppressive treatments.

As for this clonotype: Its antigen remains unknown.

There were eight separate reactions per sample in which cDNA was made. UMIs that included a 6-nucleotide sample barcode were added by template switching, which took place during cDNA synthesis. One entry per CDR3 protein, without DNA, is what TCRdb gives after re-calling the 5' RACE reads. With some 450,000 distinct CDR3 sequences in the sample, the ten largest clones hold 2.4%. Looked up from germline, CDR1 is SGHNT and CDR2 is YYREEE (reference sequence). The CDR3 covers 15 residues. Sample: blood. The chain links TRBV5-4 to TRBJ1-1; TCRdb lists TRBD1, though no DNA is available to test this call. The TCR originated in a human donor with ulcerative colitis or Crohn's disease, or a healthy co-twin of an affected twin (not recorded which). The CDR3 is CASRGSQGYSTEAFF.